The rows below give T cell receptor beta chains drawn from one sample of a study of T-cell reconstitution after alpha-beta-depleted transplantation in children. TCRdb independently ran MiXCR on the PCR reads; one entry per CDR3 protein. The sample has some 48,000 distinct CDR3 sequences, 5.8% seen once. The sequenced sample was PBMCs, mostly from graft donor cells, obtained 60 days after TCRalphabeta/CD19-depleted stem cell transplant. The receptors shown here come from a female patient aged 2-15 years who had a stem cell transplant for aplastic anemia, so the T cells may come from the graft donor. The CDR3 runs from the conserved cysteine through the conserved F or W. The order of the fields is CDR3 DNA, CDR3 protein, V gene, J gene, clone size, D gene, CDR3 length. A D gene is named only where the DNA matches it firmly. Clone size is given for some rows only: seen once, a few or many times, or a class if the clone is expanded.

TGCAGTGCTAGGGGGTGGGGCGACACAGATACGCAGTATTTT	CSARGWGDTDTQYF	TRBV20-1	TRBJ2-3	many	NA	14
TGTGCCAGCACAACAGGGGGCGCGAACTATGGCTACACCTTC	CASTTGGANYGYTF	TRBV28	TRBJ1-2	few	TRBD1	14
TGCGCCAGCAGCTTGAGCACTGTCACTGGGGCCAACGTCCTGACTTTC	CASSLSTVTGANVLTF	TRBV5-1	TRBJ2-6	many	NA	16
TGTGCCAGCAGCTTATCTGGGGTCACTGAAGCTTTCTTT	CASSLSGVTEAFF	TRBV11-2	TRBJ1-1	many	NA	13
TGCAGTGCTAGCCAGGGACTAGCGGGAGAGACCCAGTACTTC	CSASQGLAGETQYF	TRBV20-1	TRBJ2-5	many	TRBD2	14
TGTGCCAGCAGCTATTGGTCTAGCGGGAGAGGAGGGGAGCAGTTCTTC	CASSYWSSGRGGEQFF	TRBV7-2	TRBJ2-1	many	TRBD2	16
TGTGCCAGCAGCCCCGACAGGGTTCAGCCCCAGCATTTT	CASSPDRVQPQHF	TRBV28	TRBJ1-5	medium-sized	TRBD1	13
TGTGCCAGCAGCCAAGCCCGAATCGACACAGATACGCAGTATTTT	CASSQARIDTDTQYF	TRBV3-1	TRBJ2-3	NA	NA	15
TGTGCCAGCAGCTTAGGCCGCAGAACGAACACTGAAGCTTTCTTT	CASSLGRRTNTEAFF	TRBV13	TRBJ1-1	many	NA	15
TGTGCCAGCAGCTTAGAAGGGACAGGGTACAATGAGCAGTTCTTC	CASSLEGTGYNEQFF	TRBV11-3	TRBJ2-1	NA	TRBD1	15
TGTGCCAGCAGTTTGGTTTTCTCACCTGGAAACACCATATATTTT	CASSLVFSPGNTIYF	TRBV28	TRBJ1-3	many	NA	15
TGTGCCAGCACCAAAACCGACAGAACAGATACGCAGTATTTT	CASTKTDRTDTQYF	TRBV5-4	TRBJ2-3	many	NA	14
TGCGCCAGCAGCCAGTTGGGCCCAGCGAGGTACGAGCAGTACTTC	CASSQLGPARYEQYF	TRBV4-1	TRBJ2-7	NA	NA	15
TGTGCCAGCAGCTTGGCGGGACAGATCACCATCTCCTACAATGAGCAGTTCTTC	CASSLAGQITISYNEQFF	TRBV5-5	TRBJ2-1	many	TRBD1	18
TGCAGTGCTAGACCCCCCCAACGTATCTCCTACGAGCAGTACTTC	CSARPPQRISYEQYF	TRBV20-1	TRBJ2-7	many	NA	15
TGTGCCAGCAGTTTATGGAGGGAGGACAAAGAGACCCAGTACTTC	CASSLWREDKETQYF	TRBV28	TRBJ2-5	many	NA	15
TGTGCCAGCAGCTCCCCGGGACAACCCTACAATGAGCAGTTCTTC	CASSSPGQPYNEQFF	TRBV11-2	TRBJ2-1	NA	NA	15
TGTGCCAGCAAAAGGGTCTCTGGGGCCAACGTCCTGACTTTC	CASKRVSGANVLTF	TRBV28	TRBJ2-6	many	NA	14
TGTGCCAGCAGCCAACTAGCGGGGGACGAGCAGTACTTC	CASSQLAGDEQYF	TRBV3-1	TRBJ2-7	many	TRBD2	13
TGCAGTGCTAGGTCCAGCTCCTATAATTCACCCCTCCACTTT	CSARSSSYNSPLHF	TRBV20-1	TRBJ1-6	many	NA	14
TGTGCCAGCAGTTACATCCGCCCGGAAGAGACCCAGTACTTC	CASSYIRPEETQYF	TRBV6-6	TRBJ2-5	many	NA	14
TGTGCCAGCAGTTACTACGGGGCCCTTGGCGAAAAACTGTTTTTT	CASSYYGALGEKLFF	TRBV6-5	TRBJ1-4	many	NA	15
TGCAGTGCTAGACACTCTCTAGCTCCAAACTACAATGAGCAGTTCTTC	CSARHSLAPNYNEQFF	TRBV20-1	TRBJ2-1	many	NA	16
TGTGCCAGCTCGTCCGGGCAGCTGAACACCGGGGAGCTGTTTTTT	CASSSGQLNTGELFF	TRBV18	TRBJ2-2	NA	NA	15
TGTGCCACCAGCAGAGTGGCTGAAAAACTGTTTTTT	CATSRVAEKLFF	TRBV15	TRBJ1-4	many	NA	12
TGCAGCGTTGAATTATGGGGCTCTAGCGGAGCGAACACCGGGGAGCTGTTTTTT	CSVELWGSSGANTGELFF	TRBV29-1	TRBJ2-2	medium-sized	TRBD2	18
TGTGCCAGCAGTGATGGCGGGACAGGTCATTCACCCCTCCACTTT	CASSDGGTGHSPLHF	TRBV28	TRBJ1-6	many	TRBD1	15
TGCGCCAGCAGCTTGGAGGCGGGAGTACGGCATGAGCAGTTCTTC	CASSLEAGVRHEQFF	TRBV5-1	TRBJ2-1	many	TRBD2	15
TGTGCCAGCAGCTTAGGGACTAGAGGCTACAATGAGCAGTTCTTC	CASSLGTRGYNEQFF	TRBV11-2	TRBJ2-1	many	TRBD2	15
TGCAGTGCTCGACTGGGGACTAGATACCGTCGGAATGAGCAGTTCTTC	CSARLGTRYRRNEQFF	TRBV20-1	TRBJ2-1	many	TRBD2	16
TGTGCCAGCAGCGTAGGGGGAGGGGCCCTGAACACCGGGGAGCTGTTTTTT	CASSVGGGALNTGELFF	TRBV9	TRBJ2-2	NA	TRBD2	17
TGCAGCGTTGGGGGGAACGAGCAGTACTTC	CSVGGNEQYF	TRBV29-1	TRBJ2-7	medium-sized	NA	10
TGTGCCAGCAGCTTAGAATTTTCGATCGGGGAGCTGTTTTTT	CASSLEFSIGELFF	TRBV11-2	TRBJ2-2	many	NA	14
TGCGCCAGCAGTGAGTCCCTCCTTGGACTACCGAGCTCCTACAATGAGCAGTTCTTC	CASSESLLGLPSSYNEQFF	TRBV10-2	TRBJ2-1	many	NA	19
TGTGCCAGCAGCAGTAGCGGGAGCTCCCTGGACGAGCAGTACTTC	CASSSSGSSLDEQYF	TRBV7-9	TRBJ2-7	many	TRBD2	15
TGTGCCAGCAGTCCGAATTTCATTTACCAAGAGACCCAGTACTTC	CASSPNFIYQETQYF	TRBV12-3/TRBV12-4	TRBJ2-5	many	NA	15
TGTGCCAGCAGCTCCTACGCTAGCGTCAGGAGCTCCTACGAGCAGTACTTC	CASSSYASVRSSYEQYF	TRBV7-6	TRBJ2-7	many	NA	17
TGTGCCAGCTCACCGAATATCGATCAGCCCCAGCATTTT	CASSPNIDQPQHF	TRBV18	TRBJ1-5	many	NA	13
TGTGCCAGCAGCTTAGTCCGTGGCTACACCTTC	CASSLVRGYTF	TRBV7-9	TRBJ1-2	many	NA	11
TGCGCCAGCAGCACGGCGGCAGGGGGCGAGACCCAGTACTTC	CASSTAAGGETQYF	TRBV5-1	TRBJ2-5	few	TRBD1	14
TGTGCCAGCAGCTTGGATTTAGCGGGAGGGTTTCAGTTCTTC	CASSLDLAGGFQFF	TRBV5-5	TRBJ2-1	many	TRBD2	14
TGTGCCAGCAGCTTAAGGAAGTTCAGTGGCTACACCTTC	CASSLRKFSGYTF	TRBV7-8	TRBJ1-2	few	NA	13
TGCAGTGCTAGCCAAGCGGGCTTAGAATCCGGGGCTTTCTTT	CSASQAGLESGAFF	TRBV20-1	TRBJ1-1	many	NA	14
TGTGCCAGCAGTGGGGTAGATACGCAGTATTTT	CASSGVDTQYF	TRBV6-2/TRBV6-3	TRBJ2-3	many	NA	11
TGTGCCAGCAGTTATGGGAAGCTCTCGAAAAACATTCAGTACTTC	CASSYGKLSKNIQYF	TRBV6-5	TRBJ2-4	many	NA	15
TGTGCCAGCAGCCTTGGTCGCTGGGACAGAGCCTACGAGCAGTACTTC	CASSLGRWDRAYEQYF	TRBV6-5	TRBJ2-7	many	TRBD1	16
TGCAGTGCTAACAGCTCCTATAATTCACCCCTCCACTTT	CSANSSYNSPLHF	TRBV20-1	TRBJ1-6	many	NA	13
TGTGCCAGCTCACCCCCAGGGACAGAGGAGACCCAGTACTTC	CASSPPGTEETQYF	TRBV18	TRBJ2-5	many	TRBD1	14
TGTGCCAGCAGCTTAGGGGTAGCCAGCGATACGCAGTATTTT	CASSLGVASDTQYF	TRBV7-2	TRBJ2-3	many	NA	14
TGTGCCAGCACCTGGTTGAATTCACCCCTCCACTTT	CASTWLNSPLHF	TRBV28	TRBJ1-6	many	NA	12
TGTGCCACCAGCAGAGGAGAGTACAGGGGTAGCACAGATACGCAGTATTTT	CATSRGEYRGSTDTQYF	TRBV15	TRBJ2-3	many	TRBD1	17